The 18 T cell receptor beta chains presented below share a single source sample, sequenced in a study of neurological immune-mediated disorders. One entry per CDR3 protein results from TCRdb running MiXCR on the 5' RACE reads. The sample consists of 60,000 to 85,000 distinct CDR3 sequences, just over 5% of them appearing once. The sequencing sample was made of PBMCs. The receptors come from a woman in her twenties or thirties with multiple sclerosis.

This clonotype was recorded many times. The CDR3 DNA sequence: TGTGCCATCAGTGAGTCGAAAGGGCGGAATGAGCAGTTCTTC. Protein product: CAISESKGRNEQFF. J is TRBJ2-1 and V is TRBV10-3; D uncertain. Trimming left V 0 bases short and J 7 bases short, with 10 bases between. Germline lookup yields CDR1 ENHRY and CDR2 SYGVKD. The CDR3 is 14 amino acids.

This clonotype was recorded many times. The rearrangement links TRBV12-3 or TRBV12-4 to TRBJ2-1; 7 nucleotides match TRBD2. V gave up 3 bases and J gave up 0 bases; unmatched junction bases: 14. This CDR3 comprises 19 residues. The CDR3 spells CASSFRGLPTFSSYNEQFF. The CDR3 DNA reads TGTGCCAGCAGTTTCCGGGGACTACCGACATTCAGCTCCTACAATGAGCAGTTCTTC.

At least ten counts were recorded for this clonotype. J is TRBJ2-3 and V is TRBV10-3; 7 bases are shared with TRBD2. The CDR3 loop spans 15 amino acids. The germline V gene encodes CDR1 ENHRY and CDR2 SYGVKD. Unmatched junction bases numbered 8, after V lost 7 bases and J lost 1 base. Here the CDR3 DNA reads TGTGCCATCAACGGCGGACGGGGGGGCACAGATACGCAGTATTTT. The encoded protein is CAINGGRGGTDTQYF.

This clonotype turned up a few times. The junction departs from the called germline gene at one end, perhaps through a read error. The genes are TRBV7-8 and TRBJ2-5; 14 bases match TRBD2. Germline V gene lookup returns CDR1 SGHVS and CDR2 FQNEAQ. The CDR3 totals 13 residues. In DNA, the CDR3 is TGTGCCAGCCCCGGGGGACTAGCGGGAGAGGGGCACTTC. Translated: CASPGGLAGEGHF.

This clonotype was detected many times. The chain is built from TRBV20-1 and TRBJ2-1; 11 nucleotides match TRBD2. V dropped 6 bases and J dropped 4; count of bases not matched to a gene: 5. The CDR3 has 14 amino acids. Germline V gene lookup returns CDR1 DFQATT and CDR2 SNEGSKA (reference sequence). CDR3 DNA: TGCAGTGCGAAACGACTAGCGGGATACAATGAGCAGTTCTTC. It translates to CSAKRLAGYNEQFF.

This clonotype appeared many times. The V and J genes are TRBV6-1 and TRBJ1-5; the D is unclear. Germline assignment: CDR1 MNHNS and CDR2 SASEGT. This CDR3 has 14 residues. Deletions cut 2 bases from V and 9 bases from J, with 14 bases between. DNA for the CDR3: TGTGCCAGCAGTGAACAATCAGGTTTTCCGCCCCAGCATTTT. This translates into CASSEQSGFPPQHF.

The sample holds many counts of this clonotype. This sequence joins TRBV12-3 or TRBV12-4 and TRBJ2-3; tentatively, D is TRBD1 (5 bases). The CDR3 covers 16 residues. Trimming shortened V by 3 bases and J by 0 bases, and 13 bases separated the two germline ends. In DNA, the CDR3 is TGTGCCAGCAGTTTCGACGCAACAGGAAGCACAGATACGCAGTATTTT. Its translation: CASSFDATGSTDTQYF.

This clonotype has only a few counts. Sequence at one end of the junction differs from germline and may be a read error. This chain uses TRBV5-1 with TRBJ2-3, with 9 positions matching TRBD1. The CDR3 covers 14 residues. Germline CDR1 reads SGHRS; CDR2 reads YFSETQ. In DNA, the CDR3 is TGCGCCAGCAGCCTCGGACAGGGGCCAGATAAGCAGTATTTT. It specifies CASSLGQGPDKQYF.

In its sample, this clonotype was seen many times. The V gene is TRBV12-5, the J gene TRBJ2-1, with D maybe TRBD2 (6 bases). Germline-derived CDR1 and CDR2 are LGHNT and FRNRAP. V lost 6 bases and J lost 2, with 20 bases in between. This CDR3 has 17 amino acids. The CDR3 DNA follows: TGTGCTAGTGGACTTTCAAAAAGCGGGTACACCTACAATGAGCAGTTCTTC. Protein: CASGLSKSGYTYNEQFF. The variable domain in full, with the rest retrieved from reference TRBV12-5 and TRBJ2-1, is DARVTQTPRHKVTEMGQEVTMRCQPILGHNTVFWYRQTMMQGLELLAYFRNRAPLDDSGMPKDRFSAEMPDATLATLKIQPSEPRDSAVYFCASGLSKSGYTYNEQFFGPGTRLTVL.

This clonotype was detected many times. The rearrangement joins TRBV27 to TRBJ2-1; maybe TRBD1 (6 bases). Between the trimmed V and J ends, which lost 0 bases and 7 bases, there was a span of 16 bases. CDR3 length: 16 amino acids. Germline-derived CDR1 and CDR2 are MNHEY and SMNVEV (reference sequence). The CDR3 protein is CASSLSWGLNVNEQFF. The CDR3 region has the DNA TGTGCCAGCAGTTTATCGTGGGGGCTAAACGTTAATGAGCAGTTCTTC.

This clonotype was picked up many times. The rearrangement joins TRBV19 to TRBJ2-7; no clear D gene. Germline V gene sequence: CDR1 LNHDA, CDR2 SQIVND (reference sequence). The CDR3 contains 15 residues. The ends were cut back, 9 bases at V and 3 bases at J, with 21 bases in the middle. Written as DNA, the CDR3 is TGTGCCAGCCGCTCTGGGCAAGGCTCGAACTACGAGCAGTACTTC. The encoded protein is CASRSGQGSNYEQYF.

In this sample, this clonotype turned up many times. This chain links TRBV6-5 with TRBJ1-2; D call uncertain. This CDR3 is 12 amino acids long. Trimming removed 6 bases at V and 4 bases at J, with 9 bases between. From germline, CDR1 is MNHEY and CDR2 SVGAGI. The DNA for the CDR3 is TGTGCCAGCAGCTATACTGGCTATGGCTACACCTTC. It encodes CASSYTGYGYTF.

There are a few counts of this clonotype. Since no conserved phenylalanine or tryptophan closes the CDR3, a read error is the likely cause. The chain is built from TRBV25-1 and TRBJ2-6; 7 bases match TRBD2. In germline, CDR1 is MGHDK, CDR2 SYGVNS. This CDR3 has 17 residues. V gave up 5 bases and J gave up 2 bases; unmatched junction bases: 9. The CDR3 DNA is TGTGCCAGCAGTCGGCGTCAACGGGGGGCTGGGGCCAACGTCCTGACTAAC. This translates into CASSRRQRGAGANVLTN.

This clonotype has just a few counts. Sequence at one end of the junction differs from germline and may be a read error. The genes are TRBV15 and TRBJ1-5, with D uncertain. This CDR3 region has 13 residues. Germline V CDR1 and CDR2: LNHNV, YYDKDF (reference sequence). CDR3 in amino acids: CANSVKMLQPQHF. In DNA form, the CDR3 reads TGTGCCAACAGCGTCAAAATGCTTCAGCCCCAGCATTTT.

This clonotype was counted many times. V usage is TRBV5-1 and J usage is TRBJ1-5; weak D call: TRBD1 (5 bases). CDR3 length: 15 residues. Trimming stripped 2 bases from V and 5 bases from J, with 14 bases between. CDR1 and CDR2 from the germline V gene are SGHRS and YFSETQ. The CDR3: CASSFDGGGDQPQHF. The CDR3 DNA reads TGCGCCAGCAGCTTCGATGGGGGGGGAGATCAGCCCCAGCATTTT.

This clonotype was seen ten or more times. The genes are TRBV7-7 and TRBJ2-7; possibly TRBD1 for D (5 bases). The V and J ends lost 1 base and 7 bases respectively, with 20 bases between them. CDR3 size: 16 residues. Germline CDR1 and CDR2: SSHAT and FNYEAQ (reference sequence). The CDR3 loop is CASSLGWGSWRREQYV. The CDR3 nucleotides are TGTGCCAGCAGCTTAGGATGGGGCAGTTGGAGACGGGAGCAGTACGTC.

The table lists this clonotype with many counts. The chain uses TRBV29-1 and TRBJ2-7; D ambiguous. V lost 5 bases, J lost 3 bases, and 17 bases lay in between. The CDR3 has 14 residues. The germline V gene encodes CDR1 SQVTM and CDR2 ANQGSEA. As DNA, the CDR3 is TGCAGCGTTACACAGAGGAACTTTTTCTACGAGCAGTACGTC. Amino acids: CSVTQRNFFYEQYV.

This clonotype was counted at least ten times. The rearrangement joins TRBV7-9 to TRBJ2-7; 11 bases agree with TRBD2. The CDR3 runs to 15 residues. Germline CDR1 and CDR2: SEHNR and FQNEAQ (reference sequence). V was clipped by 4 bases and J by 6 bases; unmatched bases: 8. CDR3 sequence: CASSSLAGGPIEQYF. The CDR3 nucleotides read TGTGCCAGCAGCTCGTTAGCGGGAGGGCCTATCGAGCAGTACTTC.